This entry lists 16 T cell receptor beta chains sequenced from one sample in a study of shared clonotypes between healthy human individuals (TCRdb year 2020). The library was produced with the immunoSEQ multiplex PCR assay. This is the immuneACCESS table as TCRdb keeps it, with only in-frame sequences that have V and J called. A part of the clones is gone; compared with another copy, unresolved V genes explain less than half, and the rest is unexplained. Across this sample there are approximately 240,000 clones, with just over 65% seen only once. Clones ranked in the top ten supply more than 9.5% of the sample. The sequencing input was memory CD4+ T cells sorted from blood. The cell subset or site label, as the study defines it: CD45RA-negative fraction. These receptors all come from a man younger than 45 in good health.

J is TRBJ2-7 and V is TRBV30; 11 bases fit TRBD1. Trimming at V came to 1 base and at J to 5 bases, leaving 16 bases not matched to a gene. The V gene's germline CDR1 is GTSNPN and CDR2 SVGIG (reference sequence). The CDR3 consists of 18 residues. As DNA, the CDR3 is TGTGCCTGGAGTGGACGGGGACGGGGACAGGGGGTTCTCAACGAGCAGTACTTC. Protein product: CAWSGRGRGQGVLNEQYF. Complete variable domain (other parts from reference TRBV30 and TRBJ2-7): SQTIHQWPATLVQPVGSPLSLECTVEGTSNPNLYWYRQAAGRGLQLLFYSVGIGQISSEVPQNLSASRPQDRQFILSSKKLLLSDSGFYLCAWSGRGRGQGVLNEQYFGPGTRLTVT.

V and J are TRBV9 and TRBJ2-7; 16 nucleotides align to TRBD2. The V and J ends lost 3 bases and 0 bases, in that order; junction bases with no gene match: 24. The V gene's germline CDR1 is SGDLS and CDR2 YYNGEE. This CDR3 is 24 amino acids long. The CDR3 sequence is CASSAGDSRGTSGRANPSSYEQYF. For the CDR3, the DNA is TGTGCCAGCAGCGCGGGGGACAGCCGGGGGACTAGCGGGAGGGCCAACCCTAGCTCCTACGAGCAGTACTTC.

J is TRBJ2-1 and V is TRBV2; 8 bases are shared with TRBD1. CDR1 SNHLY and CDR2 FYNNEI come from the germline V gene. The CDR3 consists of 15 residues. The V and J ends lost 8 bases and 7 bases, in that order; junction bases with no gene match: 13. The chain's CDR3 is CASSPGTGKDNEQFF. For the CDR3, the DNA is TGTGCCAGCTCTCCCGGGACAGGAAAGGATAATGAGCAGTTCTTC. The full variable domain, completed using reference TRBV2 and TRBJ2-1, is EPEVTQTPSHQVTQMGQEVILRCVPISNHLYFYWYRQILGQKVEFLVSFYNNEISEKSEIFDDQFSVERPDGSNFTLKIRSTKLEDSAMYFCASSPGTGKDNEQFFGPGTRLTVL.

The rearrangement links TRBV2 to TRBJ1-1; tentative D call: TRBD1 (6 bases). Germline V gene data show CDR1 as SNHLY and CDR2 as FYNNEI. The CDR3 is 13 amino acids. V was cut by 8 bases and J by 3 bases, with 13 bases left in between. CDR3 DNA sequence: TGTGCCAGCCTTGGAGACAGGCACACTGAAGCTTTCTTT. Translated, it gives CASLGDRHTEAFF. Full variable domain (outside the CDR3, taken from reference TRBV2 and TRBJ1-1): EPEVTQTPSHQVTQMGQEVILRCVPISNHLYFYWYRQILGQKVEFLVSFYNNEISEKSEIFDDQFSVERPDGSNFTLKIRSTKLEDSAMYFCASLGDRHTEAFFGQGTRLTVV.

The CDR3 nucleotides are TGCAGCGTTACCGGGGGTTGGGGCGAGCAGTACTTC. Amino acids: CSVTGGWGEQYF. The rearrangement links TRBV29-1 to TRBJ2-7; possibly TRBD2 for D (6 bases). With 5 bases removed from V and 6 bases from J, the gap between germline ends came to 14 bases. The CDR3 is made up of 12 amino acids. The germline CDR1 and CDR2 sequences are SQVTM and ANQGSEA.

This clone was detected many times. V is TRBV18 and J is TRBJ2-7; D is perhaps TRBD2 (5 bases). Germline CDR1 KGHSH, CDR2 LQKENI. This CDR3 has 13 residues. Trimming took off 2 bases at V and 10 bases at J, with 15 bases between the two ends. CDR3 amino acids: CASSPSRDGNQYF. In DNA form, the CDR3 reads TGTGCCAGCTCACCATCACGGGATGGGAATCAGTACTTC.

This chain connects TRBV7-3 to TRBJ2-2; no firm D call. Between the trimmed V and J ends, which lost 2 bases and 4 bases, there was a span of 8 bases. Germline CDR1 SGHTA, CDR2 FQGTGA. This CDR3 contains 14 residues. The CDR3 protein is CASSLATLTGELFF. The CDR3 coding sequence is TGTGCCAGCAGCTTAGCCACACTCACCGGGGAGCTGTTTTTT. The full variable domain, completed using reference TRBV7-3 and TRBJ2-2, is GAGVSQTPSNKVTEKGKYVELRCDPISGHTALYWYRQSLGQGPEFLIYFQGTGAADDSGLPNDRFFAVRPEGSVSTLKIQRTERGDSAVYLCASSLATLTGELFFGEGSRLTVL.

The J gene is TRBJ2-5, the V gene TRBV7-9; the D gene is possibly TRBD1 (5 bases). CDR3 length: 13 residues. Germline CDR1 is SEHNR and CDR2 is FQNEAQ (reference sequence). Trimming left V 7 bases short and J 5 bases short, with 14 bases between. Written as DNA, the CDR3 is TGTGCCAGCAAAGGGGCCGAGTGGGAGACCCAGTACTTC. Encoded protein: CASKGAEWETQYF.

The chain combines TRBV9 with TRBJ2-1; 9 bases align to TRBD2. The CDR3 length is 18 residues. CDR1 is SGDLS and CDR2 is YYNGEE in the germline V gene. With V trimmed by 0 bases and J by 8 bases, 15 bases remained unmatched. The CDR3 here is CASSVGAGGPHFVYEQFF. In nucleotides, the CDR3 is TGTGCCAGCAGCGTAGGGGCGGGAGGGCCTCATTTCGTGTATGAGCAGTTCTTC.

This clone was counted at least ten times. CDR3 residues: CASSETVPVGGYTF. The CDR3 DNA reads as TGTGCCAGCAGTGAAACGGTTCCGGTCGGAGGCTACACCTTC. V usage is TRBV2 and J usage is TRBJ1-2; no firm D call. Germline values: CDR1 SNHLY, CDR2 FYNNEI. CDR3 length: 14 residues. V lost 2 bases and J lost 8, with 15 bases in between.

This clone was counted only a few times. V gene TRBV29-1 combines with J gene TRBJ2-1; 8 bases align to TRBD1. The length of the CDR3 is 15 residues. In germline, CDR1 is SQVTM, CDR2 ANQGSEA. V was clipped by 3 bases and J by 0 bases; unmatched bases: 4. The CDR3 DNA is TGCAGCGTTGATTCAGGGGGCGTCTCCTACAATGAGCAGTTCTTC. It is translated as CSVDSGGVSYNEQFF.

J is TRBJ2-5 and V is TRBV6-6; 7 nucleotides agree with TRBD1. The V gene's germline CDR1 is MNHNY and CDR2 SVGAGI (reference sequence). Germline trimming cut 8 bases from V and 4 bases from J; bases unmatched to any gene: 13. The CDR3 is made up of 15 amino acids. CDR3 DNA: TGTGCCAGCGGCGAGACAGGGTTGACGAGAGAGACCCAGTACTTC. Translating gives CASGETGLTRETQYF.

V is TRBV11-2 and J is TRBJ2-3, with TRBD2 as a possible D gene (6 bases). Germline V gene lookup returns CDR1 SGHAT and CDR2 FQNNGV. This CDR3 has 15 amino acids. Trimming left V 5 bases short and J 4 bases short, with 16 bases between. Here the CDR3 DNA reads TGTGCCAGCAGCCCTCAGGCGGGAATGTCAGATACGCAGTATTTT. This gives the protein CASSPQAGMSDTQYF.

The V and J genes are TRBV5-4 and TRBJ1-1, with 8 bases that match TRBD1. The germline V gene has CDR1 SGHNT and CDR2 YYREEE (reference sequence). This CDR3 has 14 residues. After removal of 3 bases from V and 5 bases from J, the junction contained 6 bases not matched to a gene. The CDR3 DNA is TGTGCCAGCAGCTCCAGGGGGCGCAGAACTGAAGCTTTCTTT. Its translation is CASSSRGRRTEAFF.

This clone was detected only a few times. J is TRBJ2-7 and V is TRBV11-2; D gene ambiguous. This CDR3 has 16 residues. The V end lost 5 bases, the J end lost 0 bases, and 17 bases lay between the germline ends. Germline V lookup: CDR1 SGHAT, CDR2 FQNNGV. The DNA of the CDR3 is TGTGCCAGCAGCACCCGCCTACAGAGGAGCTCCTACGAGCAGTACTTC. It specifies CASSTRLQRSSYEQYF.

In its sample, this clone was seen once. This chain connects TRBV7-9 to TRBJ1-2, with 12 bases fitting TRBD1. CDR1 SEHNR and CDR2 FQNEAQ come from the germline V gene (reference sequence). Trimming removed 6 bases from V and 7 bases from J; junction bases left unmatched: 12. The CDR3 consists of 16 residues. The CDR3 protein is CASSSRGTGGAGGYTF. The CDR3 bases are TGTGCCAGCAGTTCCAGGGGGACAGGGGGCGCCGGTGGCTACACCTTC.